The clone carrying this T cell receptor beta chain occurred a few times. Its antigen is not known. This sample is part of a study of cytomegalovirus exposure and HLA in healthy donors. Healthy individuals who donated bone marrow served as the donors. Nominal health characterized the donors when sampled, though unrecorded immune exposures were likely. Study conclusions and caveats: About 87% or about 30% of the time was how often most TCR beta V segments were productive, according to an earlier analysis. In vitro checks showed that a few CMV-associated chains really do target CMV antigens.

CDR1 KGHSH and CDR2 LQKENI come from the germline V gene. With 1 base removed from V and 6 bases from J, the gap between germline ends came to 9 bases. The CDR3 length is 13 residues. This PCR relied on a set of 60 Vbeta primers and 13 Jbeta primers. The repertoire was sequenced with immunoSEQ multiplex PCR; TCRdb's copy has only in-frame clones and lacks some. The data show under 200,000 clones, approximately 80% seen once. The clonotype comes from a man aged 18-30 years in good health and CMV-seropositive. The gene calls are TRBV18 and TRBJ1-1; unclear D gene. Sequenced material: PBMCs. CDR3: CASSPRRSPEAFF. The CDR3 nucleotides read TGTGCCAGCTCACCACGTCGTAGCCCTGAAGCTTTCTTT.